This T cell receptor (beta chain) emerged from a study of blood T cells in healthy people across ages. Study as a whole: There was about one barcoded beta molecule captured by template switching per two T cells. Overall study findings and caveats: It was found that TCR beta diversity correlated strongly with the percentage of naive T cells.

Germline values: CDR1 SGHAT, CDR2 FQNNGV. The CDR3 is 16 amino acids. V shed 3 bases and J shed 0 bases, with 13 bases lying between them. Concerning this clonotype: The target antigen is unknown.

The second PCR ran about 6 to 12 cycles with a sample-barcoded 5' primer and J-beta primers. Every cDNA was tagged by a template-switch adaptor with 12 random nucleotides. Any given sample supplied a minimum of 3 million CDR3-containing paired-end reads. Each CDR3 protein is one row after TCRdb ran MiXCR on the 5' RACE reads. The table shows fewer than 1.5 million distinct CDR3 sequences, with 42% occurring only once. The rearrangement uses TRBV11-2 and TRBJ2-3; D is unclear. Source material: blood. The clonotype originates from a woman aged 18 to 35 in good health. The CDR3: CASSLGHATSTDTQYF. The CDR3 nucleotides are TGTGCCAGCAGCTTGGGCCATGCCACAAGCACAGATACGCAGTATTTT. The full variable domain, rest sourced from reference TRBV11-2 and TRBJ2-3, is EAGVAQSPRYKIIEKRQSVAFWCNPISGHATLYWYQQILGQGPKLLIQFQNNGVVDDSQLPKDRFSAERLKGVDSTLKIQPAKLEDSAVYLCASSLGHATSTDTQYFGPGTRLTVL.